The source of this T cell receptor beta chain is a study of blood T cell repertoires in COVID-19. At the level of the study: From the United States, Italy and Spain came samples of acute and convalescent COVID-19.

The V and J ends lost 4 bases and 6 bases respectively, with 12 bases between them. CDR3 length equals 12 residues. The germline V gene has CDR1 SQVTM and CDR2 ANQGSEA. In the authors' workflow: Reference gene primer amplification yielded estimated nucleated cell counts. Assay used: immunoSEQ multiplex PCR; TCRdb lists only in-frame clones, some missing. V, J and clone size reflect that table, while D and trimming were determined from the DNA. The sample lists around 250,000 clones, approximately 85% occurring once. The receptor comes from a man aged 45 to 65 with active or convalescent COVID-19. This sequence joins TRBV29-1 and TRBJ1-2; no firm D call. Sequencing was carried out using peripheral blood. CDR3 nucleotide sequence: TGCAGCGTTGGAGGGCGGCAGAATGGCTACACCTTC. It specifies CSVGGRQNGYTF.